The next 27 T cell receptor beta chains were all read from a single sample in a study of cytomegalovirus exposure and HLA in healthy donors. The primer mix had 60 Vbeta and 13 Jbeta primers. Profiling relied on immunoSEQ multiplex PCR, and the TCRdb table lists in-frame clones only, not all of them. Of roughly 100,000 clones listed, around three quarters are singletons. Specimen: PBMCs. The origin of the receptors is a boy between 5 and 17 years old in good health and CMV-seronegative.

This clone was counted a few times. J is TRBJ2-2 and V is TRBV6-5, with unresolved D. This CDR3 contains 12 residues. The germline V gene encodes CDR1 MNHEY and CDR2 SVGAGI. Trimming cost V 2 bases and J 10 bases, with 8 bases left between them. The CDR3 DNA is TGTGCCAGCAGTTACCTGGGCGCGGAGCTGTTTTTT. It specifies CASSYLGAELFF.

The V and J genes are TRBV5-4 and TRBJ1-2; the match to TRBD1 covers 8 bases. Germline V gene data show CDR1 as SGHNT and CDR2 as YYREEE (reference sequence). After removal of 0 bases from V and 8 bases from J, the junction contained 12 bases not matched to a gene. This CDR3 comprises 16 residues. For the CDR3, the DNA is TGTGCCAGCAGCTTGGTTCAAGGACAGGGCCCCGGGGGCTACACCTTC. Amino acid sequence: CASSLVQGQGPGGYTF. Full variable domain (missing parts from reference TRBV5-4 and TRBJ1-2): ETGVTQSPTHLIKTRGQQVTLRCSSQSGHNTVSWYQQALGQGPQFIFQYYREEENGRGNFPPRFSGLQFPNYSSELNVNALELDDSALYLCASSLVQGQGPGGYTFGSGTRLTVV.

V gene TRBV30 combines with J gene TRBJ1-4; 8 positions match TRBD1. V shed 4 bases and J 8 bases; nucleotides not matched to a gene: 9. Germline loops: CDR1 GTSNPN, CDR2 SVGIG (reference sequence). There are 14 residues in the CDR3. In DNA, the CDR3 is TGTGCCTGGAATCAGGGGGCTATAAGGGAAAAACTGTTTTTT. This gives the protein CAWNQGAIREKLFF.

Here the CDR3 reads CAIRGGGIDYNEQFF. CDR3 sequence (DNA): TGTGCCATCCGGGGGGGCGGGATAGACTACAATGAGCAGTTCTTC. The chain joins TRBV10-3 to TRBJ2-1; the match to TRBD2 covers 8 bases. The CDR3 is 15 amino acids. The V and J ends lost 8 bases and 3 bases, in that order; junction bases with no gene match: 9. Looked up from germline, CDR1 is ENHRY and CDR2 is SYGVKD.

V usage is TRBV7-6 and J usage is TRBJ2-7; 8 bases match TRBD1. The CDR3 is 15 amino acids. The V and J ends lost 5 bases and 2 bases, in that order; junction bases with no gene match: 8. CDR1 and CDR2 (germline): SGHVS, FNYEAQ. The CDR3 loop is CASSKDRGLPYEQYF. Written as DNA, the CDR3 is TGTGCCAGCAGCAAAGACAGGGGCCTCCCCTACGAGCAGTACTTC.

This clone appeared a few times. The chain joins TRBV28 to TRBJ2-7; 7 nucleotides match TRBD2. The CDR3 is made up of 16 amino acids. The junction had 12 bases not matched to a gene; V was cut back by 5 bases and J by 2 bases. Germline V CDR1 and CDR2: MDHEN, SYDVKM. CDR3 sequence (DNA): TGTGCCAGCAGTCCAACAAGCGGGAAATCGACCTACGAGCAGTACTTC. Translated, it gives CASSPTSGKSTYEQYF.

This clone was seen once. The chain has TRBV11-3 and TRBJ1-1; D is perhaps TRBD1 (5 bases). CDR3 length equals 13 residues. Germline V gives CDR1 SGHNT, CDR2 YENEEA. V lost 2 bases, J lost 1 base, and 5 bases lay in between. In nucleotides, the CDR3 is TGTGCCAGCAGCTTAAGGGGGAACACTGAAGCTTTCTTT. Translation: CASSLRGNTEAFF.

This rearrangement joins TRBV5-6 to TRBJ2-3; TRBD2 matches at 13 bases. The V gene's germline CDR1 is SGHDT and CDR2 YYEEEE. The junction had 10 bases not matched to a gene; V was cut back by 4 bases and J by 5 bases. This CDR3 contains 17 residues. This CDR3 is CASSPWTSGSQRDTQYF. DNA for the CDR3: TGTGCCAGCAGCCCTTGGACTAGCGGGAGTCAGAGAGATACGCAGTATTTT. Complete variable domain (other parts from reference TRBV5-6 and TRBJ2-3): DAGVTQSPTHLIKTRGQQVTLRCSPKSGHDTVSWYQQALGQGPQFIFQYYEEEERQRGNFPDRFSGHQFPNYSSELNVNALLLGDSALYLCASSPWTSGSQRDTQYFGPGTRLTVL.

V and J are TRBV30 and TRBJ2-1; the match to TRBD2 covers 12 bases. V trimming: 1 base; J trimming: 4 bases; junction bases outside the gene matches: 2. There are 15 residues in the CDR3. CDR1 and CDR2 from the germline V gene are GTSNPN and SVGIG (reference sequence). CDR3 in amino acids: CAWSGTSGGYNEQFF. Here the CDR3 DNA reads TGTGCCTGGAGTGGAACTAGCGGGGGGTACAATGAGCAGTTCTTC.

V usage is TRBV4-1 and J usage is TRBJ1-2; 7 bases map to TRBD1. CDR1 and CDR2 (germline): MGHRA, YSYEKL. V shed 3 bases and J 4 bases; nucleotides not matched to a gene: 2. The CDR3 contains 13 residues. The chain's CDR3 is CASSQGTAYGYTF. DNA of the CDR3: TGCGCCAGCAGCCAGGGGACAGCCTATGGCTACACCTTC.

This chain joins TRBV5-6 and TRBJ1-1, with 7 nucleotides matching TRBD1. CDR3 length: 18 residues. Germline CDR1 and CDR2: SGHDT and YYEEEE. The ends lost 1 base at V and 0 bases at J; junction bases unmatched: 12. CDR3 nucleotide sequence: TGTGCCAGCAGCTTGCTGGCAGGGGGAGATGCTATGAACACTGAAGCTTTCTTT. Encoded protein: CASSLLAGGDAMNTEAFF.

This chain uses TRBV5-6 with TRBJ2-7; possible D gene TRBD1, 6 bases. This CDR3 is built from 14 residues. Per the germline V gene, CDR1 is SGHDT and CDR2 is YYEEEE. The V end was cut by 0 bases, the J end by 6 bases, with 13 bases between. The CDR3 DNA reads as TGTGCCAGCAGCTTGGGGCTAACAGGGTCCGAGCAGTACTTC. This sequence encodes CASSLGLTGSEQYF.

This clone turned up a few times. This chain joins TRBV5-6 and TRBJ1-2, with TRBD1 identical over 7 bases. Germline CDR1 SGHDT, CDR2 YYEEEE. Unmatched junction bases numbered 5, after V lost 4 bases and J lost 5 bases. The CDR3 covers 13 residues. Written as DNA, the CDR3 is TGTGCCAGCAGCCAGGGACAGCAATATGGCTACACCTTC. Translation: CASSQGQQYGYTF. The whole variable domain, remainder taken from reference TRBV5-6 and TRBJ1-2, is DAGVTQSPTHLIKTRGQQVTLRCSPKSGHDTVSWYQQALGQGPQFIFQYYEEEERQRGNFPDRFSGHQFPNYSSELNVNALLLGDSALYLCASSQGQQYGYTFGSGTRLTVV.

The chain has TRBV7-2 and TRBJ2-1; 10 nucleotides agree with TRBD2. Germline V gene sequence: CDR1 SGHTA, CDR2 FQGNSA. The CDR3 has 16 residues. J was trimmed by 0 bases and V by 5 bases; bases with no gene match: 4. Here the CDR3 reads CASSTQRGGSYNEQFF. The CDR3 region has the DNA TGTGCCAGCAGCACCCAGCGGGGGGGCTCCTACAATGAGCAGTTCTTC.

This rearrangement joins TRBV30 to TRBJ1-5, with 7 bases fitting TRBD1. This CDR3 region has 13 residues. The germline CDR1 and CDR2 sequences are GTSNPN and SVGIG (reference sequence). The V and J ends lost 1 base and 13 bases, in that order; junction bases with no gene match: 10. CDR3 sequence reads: CAWSGRGVGLQHF. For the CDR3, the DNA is TGTGCCTGGAGTGGCAGGGGGGTAGGTCTTCAGCATTTT.

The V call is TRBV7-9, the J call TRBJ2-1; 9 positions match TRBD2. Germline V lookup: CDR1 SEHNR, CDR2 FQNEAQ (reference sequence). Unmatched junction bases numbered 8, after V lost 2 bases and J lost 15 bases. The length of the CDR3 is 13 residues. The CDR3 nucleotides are TGTGCCAGCAGCTTACGGCGGGAGGGTCGGCCGTTCTTC. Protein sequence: CASSLRREGRPFF.

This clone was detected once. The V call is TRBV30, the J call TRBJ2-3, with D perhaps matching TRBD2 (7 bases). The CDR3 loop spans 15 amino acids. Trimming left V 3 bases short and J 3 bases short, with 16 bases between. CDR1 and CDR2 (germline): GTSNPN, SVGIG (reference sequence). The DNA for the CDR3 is TGTGCCTGGAGGAGGGGGGGGGCAGGGACAGATACGCAGTATTTT. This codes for CAWRRGGAGTDTQYF.

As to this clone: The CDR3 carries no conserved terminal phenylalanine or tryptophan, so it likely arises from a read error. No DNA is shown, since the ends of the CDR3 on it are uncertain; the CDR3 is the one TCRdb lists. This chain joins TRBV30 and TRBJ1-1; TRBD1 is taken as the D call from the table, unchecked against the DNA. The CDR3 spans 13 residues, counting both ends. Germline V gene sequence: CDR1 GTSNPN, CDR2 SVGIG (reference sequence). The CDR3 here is CAGNRGPFGEALV.

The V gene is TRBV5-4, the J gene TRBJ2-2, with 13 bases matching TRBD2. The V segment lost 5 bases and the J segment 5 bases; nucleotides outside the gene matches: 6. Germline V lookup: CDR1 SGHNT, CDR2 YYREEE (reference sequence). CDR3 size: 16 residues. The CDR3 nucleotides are TGTGCCAGCAGTTACGGACTAGCGGGAGTTACCGGGGAGCTGTTTTTT. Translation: CASSYGLAGVTGELFF.

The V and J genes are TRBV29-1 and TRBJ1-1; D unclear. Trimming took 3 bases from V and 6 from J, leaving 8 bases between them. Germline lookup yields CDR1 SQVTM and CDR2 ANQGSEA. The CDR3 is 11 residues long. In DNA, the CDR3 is TGCAGCGTTGATATGGGCTCTGAAGCTTTCTTT. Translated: CSVDMGSEAFF.

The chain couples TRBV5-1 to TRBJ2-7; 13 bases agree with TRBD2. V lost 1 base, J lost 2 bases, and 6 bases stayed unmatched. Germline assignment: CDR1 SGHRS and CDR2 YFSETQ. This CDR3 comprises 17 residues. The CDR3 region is CASSLKGLAGAPYEQYF. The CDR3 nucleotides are TGCGCCAGCAGCTTGAAAGGACTAGCGGGAGCCCCCTACGAGCAGTACTTC. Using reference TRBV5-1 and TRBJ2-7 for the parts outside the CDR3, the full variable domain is KAGVTQTPRYLIKTRGQQVTLSCSPISGHRSVSWYQQTPGQGLQFLFEYFSETQRNKGNFPGRFSGRQFSNSRSEMNVSTLELGDSALYLCASSLKGLAGAPYEQYFGPGTRLTVT.

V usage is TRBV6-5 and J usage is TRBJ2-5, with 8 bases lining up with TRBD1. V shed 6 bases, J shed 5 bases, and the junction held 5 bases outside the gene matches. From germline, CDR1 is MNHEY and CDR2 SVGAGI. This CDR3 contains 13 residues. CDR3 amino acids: CASSLTGGETQYF. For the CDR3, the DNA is TGTGCCAGCAGCCTTACAGGGGGGGAGACCCAGTACTTC.

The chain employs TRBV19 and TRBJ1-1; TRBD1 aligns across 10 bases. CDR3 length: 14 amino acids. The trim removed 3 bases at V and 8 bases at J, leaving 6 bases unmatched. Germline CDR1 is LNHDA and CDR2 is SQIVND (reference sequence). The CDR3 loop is CASSMGTGVVEAFF. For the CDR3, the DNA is TGTGCCAGTAGTATGGGGACAGGGGTGGTGGAAGCTTTCTTT.

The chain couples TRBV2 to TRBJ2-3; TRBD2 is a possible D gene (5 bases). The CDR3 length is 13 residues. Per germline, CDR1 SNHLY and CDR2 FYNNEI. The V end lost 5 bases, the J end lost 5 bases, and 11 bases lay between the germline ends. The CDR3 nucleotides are TGTGCCAGCAGTCCTAGCTTAGTAGATACGCAGTATTTT. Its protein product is CASSPSLVDTQYF.

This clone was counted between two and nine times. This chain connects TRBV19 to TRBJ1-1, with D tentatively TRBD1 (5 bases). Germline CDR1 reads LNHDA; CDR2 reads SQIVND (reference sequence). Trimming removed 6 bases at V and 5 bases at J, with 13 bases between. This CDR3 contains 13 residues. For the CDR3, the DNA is TGTGCCAGTAGAGAATTAGGGGTAACTGAAGCTTTCTTT. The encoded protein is CASRELGVTEAFF.

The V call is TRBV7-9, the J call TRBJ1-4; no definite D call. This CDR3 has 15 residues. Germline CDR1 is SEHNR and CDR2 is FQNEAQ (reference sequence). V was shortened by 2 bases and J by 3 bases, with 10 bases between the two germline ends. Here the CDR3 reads CASSLLVSSNEKLFF. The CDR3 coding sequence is TGTGCCAGCAGCTTACTCGTCAGTTCTAATGAAAAACTGTTTTTT.

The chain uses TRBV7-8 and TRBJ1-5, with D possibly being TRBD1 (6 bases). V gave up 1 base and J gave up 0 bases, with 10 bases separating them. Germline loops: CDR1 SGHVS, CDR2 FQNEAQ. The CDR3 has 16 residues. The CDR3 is CASSLEGGYSNQPQHF. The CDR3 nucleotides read TGTGCCAGCAGCTTAGAAGGGGGTTATAGCAATCAGCCCCAGCATTTT.